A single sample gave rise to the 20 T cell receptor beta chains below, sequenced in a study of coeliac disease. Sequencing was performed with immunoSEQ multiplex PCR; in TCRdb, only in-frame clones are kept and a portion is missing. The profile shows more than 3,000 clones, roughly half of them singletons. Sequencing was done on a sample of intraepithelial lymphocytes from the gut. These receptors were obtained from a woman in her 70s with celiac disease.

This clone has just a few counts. CDR3 nucleotide sequence: TGTGCCAGCAGTGACTCAAAGGGGGCCCCCAATCAGCCCCAGCATTTT. Translation gives CASSDSKGAPNQPQHF. V gene TRBV6-4 combines with J gene TRBJ1-5; 7 nucleotides agree with TRBD1. J lost 3 bases, V lost 0 bases, and 5 bases had no gene match. This CDR3 has 16 residues. Germline CDR1 is MRHNA and CDR2 is SNTAGT.

CDR3 sequence: CASSPSGRADSDTQYF. Here the CDR3 DNA reads TGTGCCAGCAGCCCTAGCGGGCGGGCGGATTCAGATACGCAGTATTTT. This chain connects TRBV7-8 to TRBJ2-3; 8 bases agree with TRBD2. Germline CDR1 is SGHVS and CDR2 is FQNEAQ. V was pared by 5 bases and J by 4 bases, with 11 bases of the junction left unmatched. CDR3 length: 16 amino acids.

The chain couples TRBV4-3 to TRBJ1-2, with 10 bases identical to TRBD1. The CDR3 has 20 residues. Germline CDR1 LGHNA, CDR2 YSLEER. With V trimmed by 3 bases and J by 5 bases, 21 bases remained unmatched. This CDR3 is CASSQYIWTGGAFGGYGYTF. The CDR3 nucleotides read TGCGCCAGCAGCCAGTATATCTGGACAGGGGGAGCGTTTGGCGGTTATGGCTACACCTTC.

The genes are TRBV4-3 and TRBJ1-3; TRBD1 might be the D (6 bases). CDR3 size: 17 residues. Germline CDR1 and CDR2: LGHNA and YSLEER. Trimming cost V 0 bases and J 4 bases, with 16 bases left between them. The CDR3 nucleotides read TGCGCCAGCAGCCAAGATATAAGGGGACAAGCCGGAAACACCATATATTTT. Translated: CASSQDIRGQAGNTIYF.

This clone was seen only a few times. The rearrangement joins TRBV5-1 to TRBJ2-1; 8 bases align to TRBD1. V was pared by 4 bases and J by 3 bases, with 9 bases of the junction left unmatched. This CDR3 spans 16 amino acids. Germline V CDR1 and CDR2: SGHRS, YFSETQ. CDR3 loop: CASSPGTGFLYNEQFF. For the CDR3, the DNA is TGCGCCAGCAGCCCAGGGACAGGATTCCTCTACAATGAGCAGTTCTTC.

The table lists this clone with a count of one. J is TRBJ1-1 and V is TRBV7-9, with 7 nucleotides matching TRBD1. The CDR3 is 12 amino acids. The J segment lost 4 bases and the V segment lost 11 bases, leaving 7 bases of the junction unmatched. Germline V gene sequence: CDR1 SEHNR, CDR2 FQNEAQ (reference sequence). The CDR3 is CAGQTGSTEAFF. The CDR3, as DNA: TGTGCCGGCCAGACAGGGAGCACTGAAGCTTTCTTT.

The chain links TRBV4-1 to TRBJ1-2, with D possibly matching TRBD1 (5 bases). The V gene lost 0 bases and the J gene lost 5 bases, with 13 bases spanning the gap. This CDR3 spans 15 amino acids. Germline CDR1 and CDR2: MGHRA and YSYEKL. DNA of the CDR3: TGCGCCAGCAGCCAAGATCTAAGACAGCCTTATGGCTACACCTTC. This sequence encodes CASSQDLRQPYGYTF.

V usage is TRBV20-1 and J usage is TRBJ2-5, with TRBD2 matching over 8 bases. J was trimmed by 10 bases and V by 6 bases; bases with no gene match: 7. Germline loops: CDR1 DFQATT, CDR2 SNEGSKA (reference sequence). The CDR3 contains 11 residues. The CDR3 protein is CSARGAGIQYF. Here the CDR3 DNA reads TGCAGTGCGCGGGGGGCGGGGATCCAGTACTTC.

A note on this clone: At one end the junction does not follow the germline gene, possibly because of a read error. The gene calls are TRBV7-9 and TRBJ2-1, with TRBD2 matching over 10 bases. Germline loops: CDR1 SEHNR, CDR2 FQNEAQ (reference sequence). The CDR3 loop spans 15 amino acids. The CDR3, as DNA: TGTGTCAGCAGATACGGACTAGCGGCCTCCAATGAGCAGTTCTTC. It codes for CVSRYGLAASNEQFF.

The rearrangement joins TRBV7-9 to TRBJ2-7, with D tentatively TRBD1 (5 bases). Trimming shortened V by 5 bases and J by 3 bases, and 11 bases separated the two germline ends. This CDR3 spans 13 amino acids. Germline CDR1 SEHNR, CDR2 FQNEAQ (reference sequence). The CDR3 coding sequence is TGTGCCAGCAGCCGACAGAACGACTACGAGCAGTACTTC. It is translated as CASSRQNDYEQYF.

CDR3 amino acids: CASAGQFNSPLHF. DNA of the CDR3: TGTGCCAGCGCCGGACAGTTCAATTCACCCCTCCACTTT. The chain joins TRBV6-1 to TRBJ1-6; tentative D call: TRBD1 (6 bases). Germline assignment: CDR1 MNHNS and CDR2 SASEGT. V was cut by 8 bases and J by 7 bases, with 12 bases left in between. This CDR3 has 13 amino acids.

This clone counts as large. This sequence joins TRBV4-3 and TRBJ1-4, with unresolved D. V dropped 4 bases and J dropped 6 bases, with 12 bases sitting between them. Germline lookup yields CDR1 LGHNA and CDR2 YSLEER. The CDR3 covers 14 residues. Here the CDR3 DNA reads TGCGCCAGCAGCCTCGTGGGAGGATATGAAAAACTGTTTTTT. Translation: CASSLVGGYEKLFF.

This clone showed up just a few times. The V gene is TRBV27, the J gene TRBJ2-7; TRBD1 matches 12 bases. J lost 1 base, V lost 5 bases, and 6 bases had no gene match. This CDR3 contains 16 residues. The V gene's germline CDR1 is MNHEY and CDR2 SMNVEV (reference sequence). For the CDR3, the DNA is TGTGCCAGCAGTGTAACGGGACAGGGGGCGTCCTACGAGCAGTACTTC. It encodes CASSVTGQGASYEQYF.

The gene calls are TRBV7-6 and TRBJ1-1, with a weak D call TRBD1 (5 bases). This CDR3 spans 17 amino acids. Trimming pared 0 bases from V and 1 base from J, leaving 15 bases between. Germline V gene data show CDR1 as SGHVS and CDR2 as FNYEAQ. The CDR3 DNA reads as TGTGCCAGCAGCTTAGCACAGGACATTGGACCGAACACTGAAGCTTTCTTT. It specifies CASSLAQDIGPNTEAFF.

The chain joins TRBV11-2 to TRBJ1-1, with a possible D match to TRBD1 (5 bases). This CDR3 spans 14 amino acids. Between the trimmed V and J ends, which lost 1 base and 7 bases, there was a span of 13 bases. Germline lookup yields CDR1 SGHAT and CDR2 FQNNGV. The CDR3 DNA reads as TGTGCCAGCAGCTTAGGTGGGTGGGGGGGTGAAGCTTTCTTT. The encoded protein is CASSLGGWGGEAFF.

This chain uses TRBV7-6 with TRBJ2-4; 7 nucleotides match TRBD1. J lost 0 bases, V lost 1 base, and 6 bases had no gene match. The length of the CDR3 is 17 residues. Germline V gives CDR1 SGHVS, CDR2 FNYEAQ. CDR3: CASSLGTGSLAKNIQYF. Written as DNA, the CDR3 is TGTGCCAGCAGCTTAGGGACAGGTTCACTAGCCAAAAACATTCAGTACTTC. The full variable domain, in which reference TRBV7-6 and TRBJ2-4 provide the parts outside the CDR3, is GAGVSQSPRYKVTKRGQDVALRCDPISGHVSLYWYRQALGQGPEFLTYFNYEAQQDKSGLPNDRFSAERPEGSISTLTIQRTEQRDSAMYRCASSLGTGSLAKNIQYFGAGTRLSVL.

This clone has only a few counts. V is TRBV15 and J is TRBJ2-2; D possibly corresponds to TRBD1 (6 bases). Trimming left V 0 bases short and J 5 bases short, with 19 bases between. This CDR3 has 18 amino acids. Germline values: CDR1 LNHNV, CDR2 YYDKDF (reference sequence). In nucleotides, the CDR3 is TGTGCCACCAGCAGAGACGAATTACAGGGTTTGGGGACCGGGGAGCTGTTTTTT. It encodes CATSRDELQGLGTGELFF.

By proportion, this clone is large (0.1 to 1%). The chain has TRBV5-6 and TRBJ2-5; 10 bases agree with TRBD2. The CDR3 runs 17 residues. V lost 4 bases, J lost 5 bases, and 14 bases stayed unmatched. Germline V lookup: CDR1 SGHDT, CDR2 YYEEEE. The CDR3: CASSRSLSGGAYETQYF. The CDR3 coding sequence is TGTGCCAGCAGCAGGTCCCTGAGCGGGGGGGCCTATGAGACCCAGTACTTC.

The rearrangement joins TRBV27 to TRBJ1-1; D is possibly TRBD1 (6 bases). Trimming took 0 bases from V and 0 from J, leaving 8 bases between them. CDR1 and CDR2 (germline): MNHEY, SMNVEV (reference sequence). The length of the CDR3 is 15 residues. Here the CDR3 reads CASSLSGALNTEAFF. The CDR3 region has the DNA TGTGCCAGCAGTTTATCGGGGGCATTGAACACTGAAGCTTTCTTT.

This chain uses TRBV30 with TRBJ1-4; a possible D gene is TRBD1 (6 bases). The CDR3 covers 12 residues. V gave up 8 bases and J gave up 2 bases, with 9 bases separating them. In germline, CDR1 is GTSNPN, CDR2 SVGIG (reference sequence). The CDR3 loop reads CAGGATNEKLFF. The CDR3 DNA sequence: TGTGCCGGGGGCGCGACTAATGAAAAACTGTTTTTT.